The 32 T cell receptor beta chains below come from one sample, sequenced in a study of shared clonotypes between healthy human individuals. TCRdb keeps only in-frame clones here, not all; method: immunoSEQ multiplex PCR. Here the sample spans millions of clones, over 85% being singletons. Sequencing was done on a sample of naive CD4+ T cells sorted from blood. The subset here: CD45RA+ positively selected. The receptors come from a man between 18 and 35 years old in good health.

Comment on this clone: Other DNA sequences from this sample encode an identical CDR3 as well. This chain links TRBV4-3 with TRBJ2-2; D is unclear. Germline V CDR1 and CDR2: LGHNA, YSLEER. The CDR3 is 14 amino acids. V gave up 0 bases and J gave up 5 bases, with 7 bases separating them. Written as DNA, the CDR3 is TGCGCCAGCAGCCAAGAGCCGGCAACCGGGGAGCTGTTTTTT. As protein: CASSQEPATGELFF.

This clone was observed a handful of times. V is TRBV10-1 and J is TRBJ1-6; D may be TRBD1 (5 bases). CDR1 is WNHNN, CDR2 SYGVQD, per germline (reference sequence). CDR3 length: 15 amino acids. The ends were cut back, 1 base at V and 8 bases at J, with 12 bases in the middle. The CDR3 DNA reads as TGCGCCAGCAGTGAGTTCAAGGGGCCCGATTCACCCCTCCACTTT. Its translation: CASSEFKGPDSPLHF.

The chain has TRBV18 and TRBJ2-1; perhaps TRBD2 as D (5 bases). The V and J ends lost 0 bases and 6 bases respectively, with 12 bases between them. Germline CDR1 and CDR2: KGHSH and LQKENI. This CDR3 is 15 amino acids long. CDR3 bases: TGTGCCAGCTCACCACCGCTTCGGGGTCTCAATGAGCAGTTCTTC. Protein product: CASSPPLRGLNEQFF.

Notes on this clone: The same CDR3 arises from other DNA sequences in this sample as well. The chain joins TRBV10-3 to TRBJ1-2; the D is unclear. Between the trimmed V and J ends, which lost 0 bases and 4 bases, there was a span of 6 bases. CDR3 length: 13 amino acids. Germline loops: CDR1 ENHRY, CDR2 SYGVKD. CDR3 amino acids: CAISESAIYGYTF. CDR3 coding DNA: TGTGCCATCAGTGAGTCGGCTATCTATGGCTACACCTTC.

The chain joins TRBV7-2 to TRBJ1-6; 11 positions agree with TRBD1. The CDR3 loop spans 16 amino acids. From germline, CDR1 is SGHTA and CDR2 FQGNSA. V gave up 3 bases and J gave up 9 bases; unmatched junction bases: 7. The DNA for the CDR3 is TGTGCCAGCAGCTTGGGTCCCGGGACAGGGGGTTCACCCCTCCACTTT. It is translated as CASSLGPGTGGSPLHF.

The chain joins TRBV16 to TRBJ1-1, with 10 bases identical to TRBD1. The CDR3 contains 13 residues. After removal of 4 bases from V and 4 bases from J, the junction contained 0 bases not matched to a gene. Germline V lookup: CDR1 KGHSY, CDR2 FQNENV. This CDR3 is CASSRDRGTEAFF. As DNA, the CDR3 is TGTGCCAGCAGCCGGGACAGGGGCACTGAAGCTTTCTTT.

Worth noting for this clone: A read error may explain this, as a much larger clone is one base away. The V call is TRBV9, the J call TRBJ2-7, with unresolved D. CDR3 length equals 11 residues. CDR1 is SGDLS and CDR2 is YYNGEE in the germline V gene. Trimming pared 4 bases from V and 0 bases from J, leaving 2 bases between. CDR3 sequence: CASSFSYEQYF. The DNA for the CDR3 is TGTGCCAGCAGCTTCTCCTACGAGCAGTACTTC.

The chain links TRBV11-3 to TRBJ1-3, with 7 nucleotides matching TRBD1. Germline-derived CDR1 and CDR2 are SGHNT and YENEEA. V shed 4 bases, J shed 8 bases, and the junction held 5 bases outside the gene matches. CDR3 length equals 13 residues. CDR3 DNA sequence: TGTGCCAGCAGCTCCGGACAGGCGGACACCATATATTTT. Translating it yields CASSSGQADTIYF.

The chain combines TRBV4-3 with TRBJ2-2; 7 positions match TRBD2. CDR3 length: 16 amino acids. After removal of 1 base from V and 8 bases from J, the junction contained 10 bases not matched to a gene. Germline loops: CDR1 LGHNA, CDR2 YSLEER. The CDR3 region has the DNA TGCGCCAGCAGCCAAGTGCCAGCGGGGTTCGGGGGGGAGCTGTTTTTT. It encodes CASSQVPAGFGGELFF.

This chain links TRBV7-2 with TRBJ2-7; TRBD1 matches at 11 bases. Germline V CDR1 and CDR2: SGHTA, FQGNSA. This CDR3 contains 17 residues. V lost 0 bases, J lost 6 bases, and 10 bases stayed unmatched. The CDR3: CASSLAPGQGAVGEQYF. CDR3 nucleotide sequence: TGTGCCAGCAGCTTAGCGCCTGGACAGGGGGCTGTCGGCGAGCAGTACTTC.

The V call is TRBV11-3, the J call TRBJ2-5; 13 positions agree with TRBD2. This CDR3 is built from 16 residues. Looked up from germline, CDR1 is SGHNT and CDR2 is YENEEA. Trimming removed 0 bases from V and 5 bases from J; junction bases left unmatched: 3. The CDR3 loop is CASSLDGTSGAETQYF. CDR3 bases: TGTGCCAGCAGCTTAGACGGGACTAGCGGGGCGGAGACCCAGTACTTC.

For this clone: The sample holds other DNA sequences that translate to the same CDR3. The rearrangement joins TRBV10-3 to TRBJ1-4; D unclear. Looked up from germline, CDR1 is ENHRY and CDR2 is SYGVKD. V lost 2 bases and J 8 bases, leaving 6 bases between the germline ends. The length of the CDR3 is 12 residues. The CDR3 protein is CAISETGEKLFF. The CDR3 DNA reads TGTGCCATCAGTGAGACCGGCGAAAAACTGTTTTTT.

This chain uses TRBV6-1 with TRBJ1-3; D unresolved. CDR1 is MNHNS and CDR2 is SASEGT in the germline V gene. The CDR3 consists of 15 residues. V lost 0 bases and J 4 bases, leaving 10 bases between the germline ends. The CDR3 reads CASSEARPGGNTIYF. The DNA for the CDR3 is TGTGCCAGCAGTGAAGCACGCCCCGGCGGAAACACCATATATTTT.

J is TRBJ1-2 and V is TRBV18; D may be TRBD1 (6 bases). Trimming left V 3 bases short and J 14 bases short, with 13 bases between. The CDR3 sequence is 11 residues long. Per the germline V gene, CDR1 is KGHSH and CDR2 is LQKENI. CDR3 sequence reads: CASSPDSSETF. DNA for the CDR3: TGTGCCAGCTCACCGGACAGCTCGGAAACCTTC.

The chain employs TRBV29-1 and TRBJ2-3, with TRBD2 matching over 7 bases. Germline values: CDR1 SQVTM, CDR2 ANQGSEA. This CDR3 region has 14 residues. V was clipped by 6 bases and J by 0 bases; unmatched bases: 6. The CDR3: CSVGGRLSTDTQYF. The CDR3 nucleotides read TGCAGCGTGGGAGGGAGACTTAGCACAGATACGCAGTATTTT.

There are many counts of this clone. Other DNA sequences from this sample encode an identical CDR3 as well. The chain links TRBV27 to TRBJ1-5, with D uncertain. Germline CDR1 MNHEY, CDR2 SMNVEV (reference sequence). This CDR3 region has 15 residues. Trimming removed 0 bases at V and 3 bases at J, with 9 bases between. The CDR3 DNA reads as TGTGCCAGCAGTTTATCGCACGGGCACAATCAGCCCCAGCATTTT. Amino acid sequence: CASSLSHGHNQPQHF.

A single count supports this clone. J is TRBJ1-6 and V is TRBV5-2; TRBD1 is the table's D call and was not checked against the DNA. TRBV5-2 is deemed a pseudogene. This CDR3 has 16 residues. The CDR3 sequence: CASSLLTGGYNSPLHF. The CDR3 DNA reads TGTGCCAGCAGCTTATTGACAGGGGGCTATAATTCACCCCTCCACTTT.

This clone was detected once. V is TRBV7-9 and J is TRBJ1-1, with D unresolved. The germline V gene has CDR1 SEHNR and CDR2 FQNEAQ (reference sequence). The V and J ends lost 5 bases and 5 bases respectively, with 18 bases between them. The CDR3 is 15 residues long. Here the CDR3 DNA reads TGTGCCAGCAGCCCAATTCTGGGCCTGGGGACTGAAGCTTTCTTT. Protein product: CASSPILGLGTEAFF.

This clone was recorded only once. The V call is TRBV5-4, the J call TRBJ1-6; D is unclear. Germline values: CDR1 SGHNT, CDR2 YYREEE (reference sequence). The CDR3 covers 14 residues. V was shortened by 0 bases and J by 4 bases, with 5 bases between the two germline ends. CDR3 sequence reads: CASSLEGYNSPLHF. CDR3 coding DNA: TGTGCCAGCAGCTTGGAAGGGTATAATTCACCCCTCCACTTT.

This clone was found once. Other DNA sequences in this sample translate to the same CDR3. V and J are TRBV19 and TRBJ2-3; no reliable D call. The CDR3 runs 11 residues. V was cut by 5 bases and J by 4 bases, with 4 bases left in between. The germline gives CDR1 LNHDA, CDR2 SQIVND (reference sequence). CDR3 in DNA: TGTGCCAGTAGTTCTGCAGATACGCAGTATTTT. Amino acids: CASSSADTQYF. Full variable domain (outside the CDR3, taken from reference TRBV19 and TRBJ2-3): DGGITQSPKYLFRKEGQNVTLSCEQNLNHDAMYWYRQDPGQGLRLIYYSQIVNDFQKGDIAEGYSVSREKKESFPLTVTSAQKNPTAFYLCASSSADTQYFGPGTRLTVL.

This chain uses TRBV4-3 with TRBJ2-3; D remains unclear. Germline V gene sequence: CDR1 LGHNA, CDR2 YSLEER. There are 15 residues in the CDR3. Trimming took 1 base from V and 2 from J, leaving 10 bases between them. The DNA for the CDR3 is TGCGCCAGCAGCCAAGGGTCGGGTTTCACAGATACGCAGTATTTT. Protein: CASSQGSGFTDTQYF.

The chain couples TRBV30 to TRBJ2-1; 12 bases fit TRBD2. J was trimmed by 8 bases and V by 3 bases; bases with no gene match: 5. Germline CDR1 and CDR2: GTSNPN and SVGIG (reference sequence). This CDR3 has 14 residues. CDR3 amino acids: CAWSLAGGLHEQFF. The CDR3 bases are TGTGCCTGGAGCCTAGCGGGAGGGTTACATGAGCAGTTCTTC.

As for this clone: Other DNA sequences in this specimen translate into the identical CDR3. This chain uses TRBV5-1 with TRBJ2-5; D is undetermined. V was cut by 0 bases and J by 1 base, with 7 bases left in between. There are 14 residues in the CDR3. From germline, CDR1 is SGHRS and CDR2 YFSETQ. The CDR3 spells CASSLGGSQETQYF. In DNA, the CDR3 is TGCGCCAGCAGCTTGGGGGGATCCCAAGAGACCCAGTACTTC.

This sequence joins TRBV19 and TRBJ1-5; D is unresolved. The CDR3 is 15 amino acids. Germline loops: CDR1 LNHDA, CDR2 SQIVND (reference sequence). The germline V and J ends were trimmed by 10 bases and 0 bases, with 16 bases remaining between them. The CDR3 DNA is TGTGCCACCGATAGGGTACAGTCTAGCAATCAGCCCCAGCATTTT. This translates into CATDRVQSSNQPQHF.

The chain uses TRBV7-9 and TRBJ1-1; tentatively, D is TRBD1 (5 bases). Trimming shortened V by 1 base and J by 6 bases, and 9 bases separated the two germline ends. The CDR3 has 13 residues. Germline CDR1 and CDR2: SEHNR and FQNEAQ (reference sequence). The CDR3 DNA reads as TGTGCCAGCAGCTTAGTAGGGGTCCCTGAAGCTTTCTTT. Encoded protein: CASSLVGVPEAFF.

The chain joins TRBV10-1 to TRBJ2-1; no clear D gene. Germline CDR1 and CDR2: WNHNN and SYGVQD (reference sequence). V gave up 6 bases and J gave up 6 bases, with 9 bases separating them. CDR3 size: 12 residues. CDR3 sequence (DNA): TGCGCCAGCAGCCGGACGGTCAATGAGCAGTTCTTC. Translated: CASSRTVNEQFF.

V is TRBV6-1 and J is TRBJ2-2; possible D gene TRBD2, 5 bases. The CDR3 is made up of 15 amino acids. The V end was cut by 7 bases, the J end by 4 bases, with 16 bases between. Germline V gene lookup returns CDR1 MNHNS and CDR2 SASEGT. DNA of the CDR3: TGTGCCAGCATTGTGCCCGGGGTGGGCACCGGGGAGCTGTTTTTT. It codes for CASIVPGVGTGELFF.

V and J are TRBV10-1 and TRBJ1-2; 7 bases agree with TRBD1. Per germline, CDR1 WNHNN and CDR2 SYGVQD (reference sequence). The CDR3 spans 17 residues. J was trimmed by 3 bases and V by 0 bases; bases with no gene match: 10. The CDR3 here is CASSESNGDSLYYGYTF. CDR3 bases: TGCGCCAGCAGTGAGTCGAATGGGGACAGCCTTTACTATGGCTACACCTTC.

The V gene is TRBV6-5, the J gene TRBJ1-1; no clear D gene. V was shortened by 2 bases and J by 1 base, with 14 bases between the two germline ends. The CDR3 sequence is 16 residues long. Germline CDR1 MNHEY, CDR2 SVGAGI. CDR3 region: CASSYLPTGRNTEAFF. CDR3 in DNA: TGTGCCAGCAGTTACCTCCCGACTGGTCGGAACACTGAAGCTTTCTTT.

This chain uses TRBV7-2 with TRBJ2-5; D is ambiguous. Per germline, CDR1 SGHTA and CDR2 FQGNSA. V gave up 1 base and J gave up 3 bases, with 6 bases separating them. The CDR3 is 13 residues long. CDR3 nucleotide sequence: TGTGCCAGCAGCTTAGGGGCAAAAGAGACCCAGTACTTC. Its translation: CASSLGAKETQYF.

This chain uses TRBV2 with TRBJ1-5, with 8 nucleotides matching TRBD1. Germline CDR1 reads SNHLY; CDR2 reads FYNNEI. J lost 3 bases, V lost 1 base, and 2 bases had no gene match. The CDR3 extends over 15 amino acids. The CDR3 loop reads CASSEEGQDNQPQHF. As DNA, the CDR3 is TGTGCCAGCAGTGAAGAGGGACAGGACAATCAGCCCCAGCATTTT.

The chain couples TRBV5-1 to TRBJ2-3; D possibly corresponds to TRBD2 (6 bases). Germline CDR1 is SGHRS and CDR2 is YFSETQ. The CDR3 sequence is 13 residues long. V was clipped by 3 bases and J by 6 bases, with 11 bases between them. This chain's CDR3 is CASSSGGWDTQYF. The CDR3 DNA reads TGCGCCAGCAGCTCCGGAGGGTGGGATACGCAGTATTTT.